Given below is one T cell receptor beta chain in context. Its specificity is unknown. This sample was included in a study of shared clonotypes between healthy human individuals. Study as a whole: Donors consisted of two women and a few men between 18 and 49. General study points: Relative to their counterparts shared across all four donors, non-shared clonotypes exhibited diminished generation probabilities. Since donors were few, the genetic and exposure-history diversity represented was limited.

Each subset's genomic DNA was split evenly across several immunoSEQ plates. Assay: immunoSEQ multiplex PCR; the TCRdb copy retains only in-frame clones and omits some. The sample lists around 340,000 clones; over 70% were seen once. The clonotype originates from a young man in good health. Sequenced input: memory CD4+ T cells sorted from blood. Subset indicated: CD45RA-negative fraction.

The CDR3 region is CASSPNTAGTGDGYGYTF. The CDR3, as DNA: TGTGCCAGCAGCCCGAATACAGCCGGGACAGGGGATGGGTATGGCTACACCTTC. The rearrangement uses TRBV7-9 and TRBJ1-2; 10 bases line up with TRBD1. The germline V gene has CDR1 SEHNR and CDR2 FQNEAQ (reference sequence). V lost 5 bases and J lost 5; bases outside the gene matches: 17. CDR3 length equals 18 residues.